This TCR beta chain was observed in a study of blood T cell repertoires in COVID-19. Study-wide background: Acute and convalescent COVID-19 samples came from the United States, Italy and Spain. PBMCs, B-cell-depleted T cells, or T cells provided the cDNA or gDNA that made up the material.

Germline loops: CDR1 MNHNY, CDR2 SVGAGI (reference sequence). V dropped 2 bases and J dropped 1 base, with 7 bases sitting between them. CDR3 length: 14 amino acids. Here immunoSEQ multiplex PCR was the method, and the copy in TCRdb shows in-frame clones only, minus some. The sample lists approximately 170,000 clones, roughly 85% occurring once. The V and J genes are TRBV6-6 and TRBJ2-3; no clear D. This receptor was taken from a man aged 50-60 years with active or convalescent COVID-19. The sample taken for sequencing was peripheral blood. The CDR3 DNA follows: TGTGCCAGCAGTTACGTACAGCGCACAGATACGCAGTATTTT. Protein sequence: CASSYVQRTDTQYF.